Presented here are 23 T cell receptor beta chains from one specimen sequenced in a study of blood T cell repertoires in COVID-19. Repertoires were generated with immunoSEQ multiplex PCR, while TCRdb's copy carries only in-frame clones and drops some. The table shows roughly 70,000 clones, with 80% to 90% occurring only once. The sequenced sample consisted of peripheral blood. The receptors stem from a man of 80 years or more with acute or convalescent COVID-19.

The V gene is TRBV4-1, the J gene TRBJ1-4; D uncertain. V was clipped by 1 base and J by 8 bases, with 11 bases between them. CDR3 length equals 14 residues. The germline V gene has CDR1 MGHRA and CDR2 YSYEKL. The CDR3 reads CASSQGLLGEKLFF. CDR3 sequence (DNA): TGCGCCAGCAGCCAAGGATTACTAGGGGAAAAACTGTTTTTT.

The rearrangement joins TRBV2 to TRBJ1-4; D may be TRBD1 (5 bases). The V gene lost 3 bases and the J gene lost 0 bases, with 11 bases spanning the gap. Germline CDR1 and CDR2: SNHLY and FYNNEI. The CDR3 is 16 residues long. This chain's CDR3 is CASSDFSGTTNEKLFF. For the CDR3, the DNA is TGTGCCAGCAGTGATTTTTCAGGGACAACTAATGAAAAACTGTTTTTT.

This sequence joins TRBV2 and TRBJ2-7, with 8 nucleotides matching TRBD2. Trimming cost V 1 base and J 2 bases; bases outside gene matches: 7. CDR1 and CDR2 from the germline V gene are SNHLY and FYNNEI. This CDR3 has 16 residues. In DNA, the CDR3 is TGTGCCAGCAGTGAAGGGGGAGCGGGAGTTACCTACGAGCAGTACTTC. Residues: CASSEGGAGVTYEQYF.

The gene calls are TRBV3-1 (or the pseudogene TRBV3-2) and TRBJ2-1; D might be TRBD2 (6 bases). Between the trimmed V and J ends, which lost 4 bases and 2 bases, there was a span of 12 bases. Germline CDR1 is LGHDT and CDR2 is YNNKEL (reference sequence). The CDR3 length is 15 residues. The CDR3 reads CASSPTGGAYNEQFF. The CDR3 coding sequence is TGTGCCAGCAGCCCAACTGGCGGGGCCTACAATGAGCAGTTCTTC.

J is TRBJ1-1 and V is TRBV2; maybe TRBD1 (6 bases). Germline-derived CDR1 and CDR2 are SNHLY and FYNNEI. The CDR3 loop spans 13 amino acids. Trimming removed 6 bases from V and 3 bases from J, with 11 bases in between. CDR3 nucleotide sequence: TGTGCCAGCAGGCGGACAGAGGACACTGAAGCTTTCTTT. It is translated as CASRRTEDTEAFF. Variable domain in full (rest from reference TRBV2 and TRBJ1-1): EPEVTQTPSHQVTQMGQEVILRCVPISNHLYFYWYRQILGQKVEFLVSFYNNEISEKSEIFDDQFSVERPDGSNFTLKIRSTKLEDSAMYFCASRRTEDTEAFFGQGTRLTVV.

The chain couples TRBV7-9 to TRBJ1-6; 7 nucleotides line up with TRBD1. The CDR3 contains 15 residues. CDR1 is SEHNR and CDR2 is FQNEAQ in the germline V gene (reference sequence). V lost 4 bases to trimming and J lost 6 bases; unmatched junction nucleotides: 6. CDR3 region: CASSSGQAINSPLHF. The CDR3 bases are TGTGCCAGCAGCTCCGGACAGGCGATTAATTCACCCCTCCACTTT.

The rearrangement links TRBV3-1 (or the pseudogene TRBV3-2) to TRBJ1-2, with 9 bases lining up with TRBD1. CDR3 size: 13 residues. Germline assignment: CDR1 LGHDT and CDR2 YNNKEL (reference sequence). V lost 4 bases to trimming and J lost 7 bases; unmatched junction nucleotides: 4. This CDR3 is CASSLGQGSGYTF. For the CDR3, the DNA is TGTGCCAGCAGCCTGGGACAGGGCAGTGGCTACACCTTC.

This rearrangement joins TRBV7-9 to TRBJ1-6, with D maybe TRBD1 (5 bases). The CDR3 is 15 residues long. V was cut by 2 bases and J by 10 bases, with 15 bases left in between. Germline V gives CDR1 SEHNR, CDR2 FQNEAQ (reference sequence). Here the CDR3 DNA reads TGTGCCAGCAGCTTATCCGGGCCCCAGGGATCACCCCTCCACTTT. Its translation is CASSLSGPQGSPLHF.

Only a few counts were recorded for this clone. The genes are TRBV6-1 and TRBJ1-2; 7 nucleotides align to TRBD1. V gave up 4 bases and J gave up 4 bases; unmatched junction bases: 15. This CDR3 is 17 amino acids long. The germline V gene encodes CDR1 MNHNS and CDR2 SASEGT. DNA of the CDR3: TGTGCCAGCAGTGGGGGACAAGGGGGCCCGATGGGCTATGGCTACACCTTC. Its protein product is CASSGGQGGPMGYGYTF.

This clone was counted a few times. The chain uses TRBV20-1 and TRBJ1-1, with D maybe TRBD1 (6 bases). CDR3 length: 12 residues. The V gene lost 3 bases and the J gene lost 4 bases, with 9 bases spanning the gap. Germline CDR1 reads DFQATT; CDR2 reads SNEGSKA (reference sequence). DNA of the CDR3: TGCAGTGCTAGTTTCAGGGGCACTGAAGCTTTCTTT. This encodes CSASFRGTEAFF.

This clone has just one count. The chain is built from TRBV9 and TRBJ1-4; D is unresolved. Germline CDR1 reads SGDLS; CDR2 reads YYNGEE. The CDR3 consists of 14 residues. The V end was cut by 6 bases, the J end by 5 bases, with 14 bases between. The CDR3 spells CASNKRATNEKLFF. In DNA form, the CDR3 reads TGTGCCAGCAACAAGAGGGCTACCAATGAAAAACTGTTTTTT.

The chain combines TRBV29-1 with TRBJ2-1; D gene ambiguous. Germline V gene data show CDR1 as SQVTM and CDR2 as ANQGSEA. CDR3 length equals 13 residues. The V and J ends lost 4 bases and 6 bases respectively, with 13 bases between them. Here the CDR3 reads CSVGQIPFNEQFF. The CDR3 DNA reads TGCAGCGTTGGCCAGATCCCCTTCAATGAGCAGTTCTTC.

The rearrangement links TRBV5-1 to TRBJ2-1, with D possibly matching TRBD2 (6 bases). Trimming removed 2 bases from V and 8 bases from J, with 17 bases in between. The CDR3 consists of 15 residues. CDR1 and CDR2 (germline): SGHRS, YFSETQ. CDR3: CASSLDPGTSYEQFF. The CDR3 nucleotides are TGCGCCAGCAGCTTAGATCCCGGGACTTCATATGAGCAGTTCTTC.

This rearrangement joins TRBV12-3 or TRBV12-4 to TRBJ2-1; D may be TRBD2 (6 bases). V was trimmed by 5 bases and J by 10 bases, leaving 15 bases between them. The length of the CDR3 is 13 residues. CDR3 protein: CASSPRLVEEQFF. The CDR3 DNA follows: TGTGCCAGCAGTCCTCGACTAGTTGAGGAGCAGTTCTTC.

This clone was found once. V is TRBV12-5 and J is TRBJ2-1; 8 bases map to TRBD1. Germline values: CDR1 LGHNT, CDR2 FRNRAP. V dropped 5 bases and J dropped 5; count of bases not matched to a gene: 20. This CDR3 is 19 amino acids long. CDR3 nucleotides: TGTGCTAGTGGTCCCCTCCCCTCAGCCGGGACAGGTACGAACAATGAGCAGTTCTTC. Its protein is CASGPLPSAGTGTNNEQFF.

This chain joins TRBV4-1 and TRBJ1-2; D uncertain. This CDR3 is built from 15 residues. The ends were cut back, 5 bases at V and 0 bases at J, with 13 bases in the middle. CDR1 MGHRA and CDR2 YSYEKL come from the germline V gene. The CDR3 protein is CASSAMGRANYGYTF. The CDR3 DNA follows: TGCGCCAGCAGCGCCATGGGGAGGGCTAACTATGGCTACACCTTC.

V is TRBV5-1 and J is TRBJ2-7; weak D call: TRBD2 (6 bases). Germline V CDR1 and CDR2: SGHRS, YFSETQ. Trimming took off 0 bases at V and 6 bases at J, with 16 bases between the two ends. The CDR3 runs to 15 residues. The CDR3 nucleotides read TGCGCCAGCAGCTTGGTTGGGGGGTCGGTGAGCGAGCAGTACTTC. Amino acids: CASSLVGGSVSEQYF.

The chain combines TRBV21-1 with TRBJ2-2; TRBD1, the D gene given by the table, was not confirmed from the DNA. TRBV21-1 constitutes a pseudogene. The CDR3 runs to 16 residues. The CDR3 DNA reads as TGTGCCAGCAGCAAAGGTAGGGGGCCGGGTACCGGGGAGCTGTTTTTT. Translated: CASSKGRGPGTGELFF.

The V gene is TRBV5-1, the J gene TRBJ1-1; D gene unclear. This CDR3 spans 15 amino acids. V was shortened by 0 bases and J by 3 bases, with 12 bases between the two germline ends. The germline V gene has CDR1 SGHRS and CDR2 YFSETQ. The CDR3 loop reads CASSLVGPGYTEAFF. The CDR3 DNA follows: TGCGCCAGCAGCTTGGTTGGTCCCGGGTACACTGAAGCTTTCTTT.

The chain has TRBV30 and TRBJ1-2, with D perhaps matching TRBD1 (5 bases). CDR3 length: 13 residues. V lost 2 bases and J lost 5, with 12 bases in between. Germline V CDR1 and CDR2: GTSNPN, SVGIG (reference sequence). CDR3 in DNA: TGTGCCTGGAGTCCGGGACTTCGGTATGGCTACACCTTC. Its protein is CAWSPGLRYGYTF. Looking up the rest from reference TRBV30 and TRBJ1-2 gives the full variable domain: SQTIHQWPATLVQPVGSPLSLECTVEGTSNPNLYWYRQAAGRGLQLLFYSVGIGQISSEVPQNLSASRPQDRQFILSSKKLLLSDSGFYLCAWSPGLRYGYTFGSGTRLTVV.

The rearrangement uses TRBV23-1 and TRBJ2-1; 9 positions match TRBD2. TRBV23-1 is sorted into the ORF group, with uncertain function. V dropped 2 bases and J dropped 6; count of bases not matched to a gene: 14. The CDR3 has 18 residues. CDR3 coding DNA: TGCGCCAGCAGTCAAAGGTGGAGTAGCGGGAGATTGAGCAATGAGCAGTTCTTC. It codes for CASSQRWSSGRLSNEQFF.

V gene TRBV2 combines with J gene TRBJ1-1; 7 bases are shared with TRBD1. Germline lookup yields CDR1 SNHLY and CDR2 FYNNEI. The ends lost 7 bases at V and 6 bases at J; junction bases unmatched: 11. The CDR3 sequence is 14 residues long. The CDR3 here is CASIPQGSVAEAFF. Here the CDR3 DNA reads TGTGCCAGCATCCCACAGGGGTCGGTTGCTGAAGCTTTCTTT.

This chain joins TRBV5-1 and TRBJ1-5; TRBD1 matches at 9 bases. The CDR3 contains 14 residues. Germline loops: CDR1 SGHRS, CDR2 YFSETQ. The V gene end was trimmed by 4 bases and the J gene end by 4 bases; junction bases not matched to a gene: 3. CDR3 region: CASSQGQGNQPQHF. In DNA form, the CDR3 reads TGCGCCAGCAGCCAGGGACAGGGTAATCAGCCCCAGCATTTT.